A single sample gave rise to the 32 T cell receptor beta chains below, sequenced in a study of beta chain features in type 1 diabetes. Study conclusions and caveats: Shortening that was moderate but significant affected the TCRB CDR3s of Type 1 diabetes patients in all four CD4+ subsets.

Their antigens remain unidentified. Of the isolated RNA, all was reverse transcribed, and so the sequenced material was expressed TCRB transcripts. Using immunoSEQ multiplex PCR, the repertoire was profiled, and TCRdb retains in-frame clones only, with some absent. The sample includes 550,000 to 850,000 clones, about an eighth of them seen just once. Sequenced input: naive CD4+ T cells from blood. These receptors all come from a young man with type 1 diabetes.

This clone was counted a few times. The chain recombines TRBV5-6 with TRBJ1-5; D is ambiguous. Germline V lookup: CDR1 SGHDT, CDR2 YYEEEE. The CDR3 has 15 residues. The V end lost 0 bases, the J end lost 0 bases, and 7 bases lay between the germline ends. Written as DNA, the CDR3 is TGTGCCAGCAGCTTGGGAACCTATAGCAATCAGCCCCAGCATTTT. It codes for CASSLGTYSNQPQHF.

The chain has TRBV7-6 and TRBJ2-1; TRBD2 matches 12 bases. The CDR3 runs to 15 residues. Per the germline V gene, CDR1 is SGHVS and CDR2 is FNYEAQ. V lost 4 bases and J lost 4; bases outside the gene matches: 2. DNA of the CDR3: TGTGCCAGCAGCTGGACTAGCGGGGAGTACAATGAGCAGTTCTTC. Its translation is CASSWTSGEYNEQFF.

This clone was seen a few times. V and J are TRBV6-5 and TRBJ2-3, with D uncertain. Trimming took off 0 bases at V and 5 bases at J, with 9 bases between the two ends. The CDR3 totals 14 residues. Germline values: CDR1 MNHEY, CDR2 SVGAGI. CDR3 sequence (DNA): TGTGCCAGCAGTTACTCGGTCGTGGGAGATACGCAGTATTTT. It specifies CASSYSVVGDTQYF.

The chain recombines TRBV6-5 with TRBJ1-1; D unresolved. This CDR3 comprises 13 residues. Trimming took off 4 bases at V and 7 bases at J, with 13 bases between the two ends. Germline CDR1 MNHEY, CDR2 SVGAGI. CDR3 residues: CASSSQSEGEAFF. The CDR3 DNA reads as TGTGCCAGCAGTTCTCAATCCGAGGGTGAAGCTTTCTTT.

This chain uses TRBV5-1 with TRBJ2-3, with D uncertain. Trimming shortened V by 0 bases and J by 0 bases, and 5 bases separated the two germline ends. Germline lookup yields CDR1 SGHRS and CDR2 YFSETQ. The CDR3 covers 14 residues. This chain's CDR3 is CASSLVGSTDTQYF. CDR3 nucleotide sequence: TGCGCCAGCAGCTTGGTGGGGAGCACAGATACGCAGTATTTT.

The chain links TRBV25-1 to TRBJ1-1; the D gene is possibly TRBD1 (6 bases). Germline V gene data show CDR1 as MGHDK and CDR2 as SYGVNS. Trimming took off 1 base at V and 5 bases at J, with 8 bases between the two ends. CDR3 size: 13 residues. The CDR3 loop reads CASSELGGTEAFF. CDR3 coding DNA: TGTGCCAGCAGTGAATTAGGGGGAACTGAAGCTTTCTTT.

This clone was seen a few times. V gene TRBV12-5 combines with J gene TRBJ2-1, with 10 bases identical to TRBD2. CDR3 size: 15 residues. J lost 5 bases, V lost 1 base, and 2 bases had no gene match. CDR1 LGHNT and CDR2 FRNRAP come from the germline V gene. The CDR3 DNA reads TGTGCTAGTGGTTTGGCGCTAGCGGGGGACAATGAGCAGTTCTTC. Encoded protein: CASGLALAGDNEQFF. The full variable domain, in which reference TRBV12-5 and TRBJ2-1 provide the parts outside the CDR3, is DARVTQTPRHKVTEMGQEVTMRCQPILGHNTVFWYRQTMMQGLELLAYFRNRAPLDDSGMPKDRFSAEMPDATLATLKIQPSEPRDSAVYFCASGLALAGDNEQFFGPGTRLTVL.

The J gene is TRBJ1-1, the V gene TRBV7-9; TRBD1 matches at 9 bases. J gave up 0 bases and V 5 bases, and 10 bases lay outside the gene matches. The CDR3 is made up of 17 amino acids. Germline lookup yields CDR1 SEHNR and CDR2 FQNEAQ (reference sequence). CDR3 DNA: TGTGCCAGCAGCGTAGACCGGGACAGGGTATTGAACACTGAAGCTTTCTTT. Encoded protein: CASSVDRDRVLNTEAFF.

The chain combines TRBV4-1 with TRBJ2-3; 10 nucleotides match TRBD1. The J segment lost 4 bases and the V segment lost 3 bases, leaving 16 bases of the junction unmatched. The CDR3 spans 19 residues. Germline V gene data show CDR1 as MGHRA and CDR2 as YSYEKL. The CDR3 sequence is CASSQGTGAIGGPPDTQYF. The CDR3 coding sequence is TGCGCCAGCAGCCAGGGGACAGGGGCCATCGGCGGACCTCCAGATACGCAGTATTTT.

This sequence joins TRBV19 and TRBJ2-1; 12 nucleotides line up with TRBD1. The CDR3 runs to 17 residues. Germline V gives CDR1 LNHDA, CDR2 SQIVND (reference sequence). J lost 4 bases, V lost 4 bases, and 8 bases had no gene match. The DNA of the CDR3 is TGTGCCAGTAGTAAGGAGGGGACAGGGGGCCGATACAATGAGCAGTTCTTC. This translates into CASSKEGTGGRYNEQFF.

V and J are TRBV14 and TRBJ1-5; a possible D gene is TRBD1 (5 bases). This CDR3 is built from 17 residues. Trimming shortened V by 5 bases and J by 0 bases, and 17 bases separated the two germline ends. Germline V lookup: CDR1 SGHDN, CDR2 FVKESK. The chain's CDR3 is CASSKGRAGHSNQPQHF. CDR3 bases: TGTGCCAGCAGCAAGGGGAGAGCGGGCCATAGCAATCAGCCCCAGCATTTT.

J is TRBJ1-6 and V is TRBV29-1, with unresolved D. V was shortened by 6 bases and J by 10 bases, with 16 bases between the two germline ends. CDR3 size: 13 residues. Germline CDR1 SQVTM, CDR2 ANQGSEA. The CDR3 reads CSVIYGRNSPLHF. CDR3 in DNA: TGCAGCGTAATCTACGGACGTAACTCACCCCTCCACTTT.

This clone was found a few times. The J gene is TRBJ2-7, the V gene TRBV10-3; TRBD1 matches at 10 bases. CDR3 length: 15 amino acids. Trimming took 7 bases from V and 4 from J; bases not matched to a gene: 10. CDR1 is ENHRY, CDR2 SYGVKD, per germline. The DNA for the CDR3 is TGTGCCATCAAAGGGGCCGGGACAGGGGCGTACGAGCAGTACTTC. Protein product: CAIKGAGTGAYEQYF.

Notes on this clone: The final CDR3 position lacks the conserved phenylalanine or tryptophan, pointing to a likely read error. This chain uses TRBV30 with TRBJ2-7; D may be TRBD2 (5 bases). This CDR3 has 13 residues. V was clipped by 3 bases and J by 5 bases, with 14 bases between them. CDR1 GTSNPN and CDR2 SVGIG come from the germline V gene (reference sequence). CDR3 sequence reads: CAWSTEGTHEQYL. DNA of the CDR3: TGTGCCTGGAGCACAGAGGGAACCCACGAGCAGTACCTC.

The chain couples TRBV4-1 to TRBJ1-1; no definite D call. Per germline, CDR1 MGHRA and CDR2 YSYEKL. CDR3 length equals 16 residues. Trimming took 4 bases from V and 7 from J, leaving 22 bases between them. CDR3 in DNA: TGCGCCAGCAGCCGCGGGGTTCCCCTGGGAAGTTTTGAAGCTTTCTTT. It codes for CASSRGVPLGSFEAFF.

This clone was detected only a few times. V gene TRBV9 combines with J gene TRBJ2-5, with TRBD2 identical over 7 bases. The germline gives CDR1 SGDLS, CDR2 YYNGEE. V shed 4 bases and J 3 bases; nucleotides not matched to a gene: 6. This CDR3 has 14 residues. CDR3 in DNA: TGTGCCAGCAGCCCTAGACTAGCCGAAGAGACCCAGTACTTC. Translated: CASSPRLAEETQYF.

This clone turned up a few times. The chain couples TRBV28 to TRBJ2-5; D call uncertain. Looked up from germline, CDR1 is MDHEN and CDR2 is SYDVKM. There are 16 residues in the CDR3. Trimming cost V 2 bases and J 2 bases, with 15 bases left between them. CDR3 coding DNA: TGTGCCAGCAGTTTAGATGTCCTAAACAGACAAGAGACCCAGTACTTC. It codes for CASSLDVLNRQETQYF.

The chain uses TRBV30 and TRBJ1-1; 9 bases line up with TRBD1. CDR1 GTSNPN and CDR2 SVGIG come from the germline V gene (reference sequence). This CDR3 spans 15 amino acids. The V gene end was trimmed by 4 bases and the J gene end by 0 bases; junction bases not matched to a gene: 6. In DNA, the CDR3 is TGTGCCTGGACTCAGGGGACAGGGATGAACACTGAAGCTTTCTTT. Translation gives CAWTQGTGMNTEAFF.

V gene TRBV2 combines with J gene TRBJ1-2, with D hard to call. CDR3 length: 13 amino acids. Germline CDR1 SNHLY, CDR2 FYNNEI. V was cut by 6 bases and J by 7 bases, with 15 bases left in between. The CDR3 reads CASRLEYMGGYTF. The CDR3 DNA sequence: TGTGCCAGCAGATTAGAATACATGGGTGGCTACACCTTC.

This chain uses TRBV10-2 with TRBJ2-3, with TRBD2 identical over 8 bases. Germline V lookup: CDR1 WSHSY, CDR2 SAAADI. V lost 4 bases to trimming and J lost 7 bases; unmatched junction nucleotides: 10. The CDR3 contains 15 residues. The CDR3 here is CASSGEAGAGNTQYF. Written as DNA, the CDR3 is TGCGCCAGCAGTGGTGAAGCGGGGGCGGGGAATACGCAGTATTTT.

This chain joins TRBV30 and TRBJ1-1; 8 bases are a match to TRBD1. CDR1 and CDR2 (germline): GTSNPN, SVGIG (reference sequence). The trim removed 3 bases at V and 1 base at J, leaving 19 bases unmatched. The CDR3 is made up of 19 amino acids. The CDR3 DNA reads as TGTGCCTGGAGGATGACGGGCAATATATGGACAGGGAAGAACACTGAAGCTTTCTTT. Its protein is CAWRMTGNIWTGKNTEAFF.

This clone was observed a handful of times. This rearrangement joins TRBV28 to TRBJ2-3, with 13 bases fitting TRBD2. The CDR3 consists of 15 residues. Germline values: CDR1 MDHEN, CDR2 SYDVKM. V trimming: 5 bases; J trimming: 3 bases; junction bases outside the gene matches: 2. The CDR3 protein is CASSEGLAGTDTQYF. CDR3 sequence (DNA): TGTGCCAGCAGTGAGGGACTAGCGGGAACAGATACGCAGTATTTT.

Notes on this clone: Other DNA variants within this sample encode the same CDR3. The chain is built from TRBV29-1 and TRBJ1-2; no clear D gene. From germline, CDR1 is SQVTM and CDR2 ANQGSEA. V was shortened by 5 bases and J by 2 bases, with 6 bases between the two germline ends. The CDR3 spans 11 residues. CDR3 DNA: TGCAGCGTTTGGCTAAACTATGGCTACACCTTC. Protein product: CSVWLNYGYTF.

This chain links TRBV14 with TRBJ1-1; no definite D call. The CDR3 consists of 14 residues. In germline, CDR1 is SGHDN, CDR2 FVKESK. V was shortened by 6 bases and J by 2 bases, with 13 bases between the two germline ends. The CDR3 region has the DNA TGTGCCAGCAGTCCCGGTCCAACTAACACTGAAGCTTTCTTT. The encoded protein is CASSPGPTNTEAFF.

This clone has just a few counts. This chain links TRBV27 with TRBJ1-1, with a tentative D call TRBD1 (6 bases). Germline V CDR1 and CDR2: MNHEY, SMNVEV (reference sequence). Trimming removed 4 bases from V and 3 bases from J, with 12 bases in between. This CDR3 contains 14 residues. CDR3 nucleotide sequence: TGTGCCAGCAGTTCACAGGGTTCGGACACTGAAGCTTTCTTT. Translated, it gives CASSSQGSDTEAFF.

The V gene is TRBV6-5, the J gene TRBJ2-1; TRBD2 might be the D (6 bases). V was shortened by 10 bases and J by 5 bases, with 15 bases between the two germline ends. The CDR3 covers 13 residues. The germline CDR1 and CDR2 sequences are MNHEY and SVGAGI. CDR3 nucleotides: TGTGCCATTCAGTGGGCTAGCGACAATGAGCAGTTCTTC. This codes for CAIQWASDNEQFF.

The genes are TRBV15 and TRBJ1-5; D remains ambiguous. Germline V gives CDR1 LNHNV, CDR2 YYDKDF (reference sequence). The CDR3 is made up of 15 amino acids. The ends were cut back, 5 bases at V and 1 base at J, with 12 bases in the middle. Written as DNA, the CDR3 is TGTGCCACCAGCGACCCGTCGGGGAGCAATCAGCCCCAGCATTTT. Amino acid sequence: CATSDPSGSNQPQHF.

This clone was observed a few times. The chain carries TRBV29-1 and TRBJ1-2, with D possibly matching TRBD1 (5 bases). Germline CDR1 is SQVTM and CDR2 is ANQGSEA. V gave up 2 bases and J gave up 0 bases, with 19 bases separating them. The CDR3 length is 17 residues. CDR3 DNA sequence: TGCAGCGTTGAAAACGTGGCAGGGTTTTCCTCTAACTATGGCTACACCTTC. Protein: CSVENVAGFSSNYGYTF.

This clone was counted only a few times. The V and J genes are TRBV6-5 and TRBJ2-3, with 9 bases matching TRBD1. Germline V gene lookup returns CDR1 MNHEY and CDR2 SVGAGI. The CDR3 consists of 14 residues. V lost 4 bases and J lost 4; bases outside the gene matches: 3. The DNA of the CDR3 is TGTGCCAGCAGTTGGGACAGGGTAGCAGATACGCAGTATTTT. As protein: CASSWDRVADTQYF.

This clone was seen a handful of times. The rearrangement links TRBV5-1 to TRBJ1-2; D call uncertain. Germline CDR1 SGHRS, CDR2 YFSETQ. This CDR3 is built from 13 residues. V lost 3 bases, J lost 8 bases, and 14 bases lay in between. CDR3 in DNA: TGCGCCAGCAGCTGGGCCGGACGGCAGGGCTACACCTTC. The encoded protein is CASSWAGRQGYTF.

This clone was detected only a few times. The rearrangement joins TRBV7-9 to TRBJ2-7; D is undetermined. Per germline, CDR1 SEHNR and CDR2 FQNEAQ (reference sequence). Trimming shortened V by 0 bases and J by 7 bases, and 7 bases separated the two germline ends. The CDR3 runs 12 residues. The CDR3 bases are TGTGCCAGCAGCTTAGCAGATCAGGAGCAGTACTTC. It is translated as CASSLADQEQYF.

CDR3 region: CASSLAQGDGYTF. CDR3 in DNA: TGTGCCAGCAGCTTAGCACAGGGCGATGGCTACACCTTC. The chain combines TRBV7-2 with TRBJ1-2, with a weak D call TRBD1 (6 bases). The CDR3 totals 13 residues. Between the trimmed V and J ends, which lost 0 bases and 6 bases, there was a span of 8 bases. In germline, CDR1 is SGHTA, CDR2 FQGNSA.